Following are 28 T cell receptor beta chains from one sample sequenced in a study of tumor and adjacent non-tumor tissue in lung cancer. RNA was extracted from bulk tissue without any cell sorting. More than 3 cm separated this lung sample from the edge of the tumor. TCRbeta libraries were built with three rounds of nested PCR, modified from ARM-PCR. TCRdb re-called the multiplex PCR reads through MiXCR, storing one row per CDR3 protein. The data contain fewer than 45,000 distinct CDR3 sequences, roughly two thirds of them singletons. Input material: distant non-tumor lung tissue. The receptors here all came from a woman aged 40-49 years with non-small cell lung cancer.

The J gene is TRBJ2-7, the V gene TRBV6-2 or TRBV6-3; D gene unclear. Trimming removed 6 bases at V and 3 bases at J, with 18 bases between. The CDR3 is 15 residues long. CDR1 MNHEY and CDR2 SVGEGT come from the germline V gene. CDR3 nucleotide sequence: TGTGCCAGCAGAATAGAGAGGTCACAAAGCTACGAGCAGTACTTC. It encodes CASRIERSQSYEQYF.

As to this clonotype: No DNA is shown, since the ends of the CDR3 on it are uncertain; the CDR3 is the one TCRdb lists. This sequence joins TRBV6-6 and TRBJ1-2; the table names TRBD1, a call not compared with the DNA. A total of 16 residues make up the CDR3, ends included. The V gene's germline CDR1 is MNHNY and CDR2 SVGAGI (reference sequence). CDR3 protein: CAGSTGQKRVNYGCTF.

This clonotype was counted only a few times. The chain combines TRBV20-1 with TRBJ2-4; 9 nucleotides agree with TRBD2. This CDR3 is built from 18 residues. With V trimmed by 0 bases and J by 4 bases, 13 bases remained unmatched. Per germline, CDR1 DFQATT and CDR2 SNEGSKA (reference sequence). The CDR3 loop reads CSARDRGAVAGDKNIQYF. CDR3 DNA sequence: TGCAGTGCTAGAGATAGAGGAGCGGTAGCGGGAGATAAAAACATTCAGTACTTC.

Turning to this clonotype: One end of the junction is discordant with germline, which a read error may explain. V is TRBV10-3 and J is TRBJ2-1; tentatively, D is TRBD2 (6 bases). Germline CDR1 is ENHRY and CDR2 is SYGVKD. This CDR3 is built from 15 residues. The CDR3 DNA is TGCACCATCTCTTCCGCTAGCGTGAGTTACAATGAGCAGTTCTTC. It yields the protein CTISSASVSYNEQFF.

This chain links TRBV10-3 with TRBJ1-1, with D perhaps matching TRBD1 (5 bases). CDR3 length: 13 amino acids. Trimming removed 11 bases at V and 4 bases at J, with 17 bases between. CDR1 is ENHRY, CDR2 SYGVKD, per germline. Here the CDR3 DNA reads TGTGCCGTCCGTGATTGGGGACTCACTGAAGCTTTCTTT. This encodes CAVRDWGLTEAFF.

The CDR3: CASSESLSSPTLNTEAFF. The CDR3, as DNA: TGTGCCAGCAGTGAAAGTCTGAGTTCGCCAACGCTCAACACTGAAGCTTTCTTT. The chain recombines TRBV6-1 with TRBJ1-1; D gene unclear. This CDR3 has 18 amino acids. Trimming stripped 2 bases from V and 2 bases from J, with 21 bases between. Germline CDR1 is MNHNS and CDR2 is SASEGT.

Remarks on this clonotype: Since a much larger clone is just one base distant, this may be a read error. The chain uses TRBV10-2 and TRBJ2-7; D is undetermined. V was clipped by 5 bases and J by 9 bases, with 14 bases between them. Germline V gene data show CDR1 as WSHSY and CDR2 as SAAADI. This CDR3 is built from 12 residues. The CDR3 DNA sequence: TGCGCCAGCAGTTTCACTAACGCTGGGCAGTACTTC. As protein: CASSFTNAGQYF.

This clonotype was observed a few times. Just one base apart from a much larger clone, this may be a read error. The CDR3 DNA is TGCAGCGCCAAGCGGGAGGGCCAGGCTGATGAGCAGTTCTTC. It encodes CSAKREGQADEQFF. The genes are TRBV29-1 and TRBJ2-1; 10 nucleotides align to TRBD2. CDR3 length: 14 residues. V was clipped by 7 bases and J by 8 bases; unmatched bases: 11. In germline, CDR1 is SQVTM, CDR2 ANQGSEA.

Concerning this clonotype: At one of its ends the junction is not consistent with the germline gene, which may arise from a read error. The chain recombines TRBV6-1 with TRBJ1-4; unclear D gene. The CDR3 covers 15 residues. The V gene's germline CDR1 is MNHNS and CDR2 SASEGT. The CDR3 protein is CASCEELRAVEKLFF. The CDR3 DNA sequence: TGTGCCAGCTGTGAAGAGCTTAGGGCCGTGGAAAAACTGTTTTTT.

A single count supports this clonotype. The rearrangement uses TRBV6-5 and TRBJ1-1, with no clear D. From germline, CDR1 is MNHEY and CDR2 SVGAGI. The V end was cut by 9 bases, the J end by 3 bases, with 20 bases between. This CDR3 comprises 15 residues. In nucleotides, the CDR3 is TGTGCCAGTCACCCACGGGGTTTTCTGCACACTGAAGCTTTCTTT. Translating it yields CASHPRGFLHTEAFF.

As to this clonotype: A much more abundant neighbour one base away suggests this may be a read error. The chain is built from TRBV7-9 and TRBJ2-7; the D gene is possibly TRBD1 (6 bases). The CDR3 runs to 12 residues. CDR1 and CDR2 (germline): SEHNR, FQNEAQ (reference sequence). CDR3 protein: CANSLSGDEQYF. For the CDR3, the DNA is TGTGCCAACAGCTTATCAGGGGACGAGCAGTACTTC.

By sample fraction, this clonotype is medium-sized. This rearrangement joins TRBV12-3 or TRBV12-4 to TRBJ2-2; 13 bases agree with TRBD2. V was clipped by 5 bases and J by 1 base; unmatched bases: 1. The CDR3 length is 16 residues. CDR3: CASSRTSGGNTGELFF. CDR3 nucleotides: TGTGCCAGCAGTAGGACTAGCGGGGGGAACACCGGGGAGCTGTTTTTT.

About this clonotype: With a much larger clone just one base away, this may be a read error. Given the absence of the conserved phenylalanine or tryptophan at the CDR3 end, a read error is likely. The rearrangement uses TRBV13 and TRBJ2-2; the D is unclear. Between the trimmed V and J ends, which lost 3 bases and 0 bases, there was a span of 11 bases. The CDR3 consists of 16 residues. Germline V gives CDR1 PRHDT, CDR2 FYEKMQ (reference sequence). The CDR3 DNA sequence: TGTGCCAGCAGCTTGCCGGAGCTCGCGAACACCGGGGAGCTGTTTCTT. This encodes CASSLPELANTGELFL.

This sequence joins TRBV4-1 and TRBJ2-7; a weak D match, TRBD1 (5 bases). Germline V gives CDR1 MGHRA, CDR2 YSYEKL. Trimming shortened V by 3 bases and J by 11 bases, and 11 bases separated the two germline ends. The CDR3 runs to 11 residues. The CDR3: CASSHRGNEYF. Here the CDR3 DNA reads TGCGCCAGCAGCCATAGGGGCAATGAGTACTTC.

Concerning this clonotype itself: In this CDR3 the conserved last residue, phenylalanine or tryptophan, is missing, so a read error is likely. The chain combines TRBV6-1 with TRBJ2-3; D is undetermined. Germline-derived CDR1 and CDR2 are MNHNS and SASEGT. CDR3 length equals 13 residues. Trimming took off 8 bases at V and 5 bases at J, with 14 bases between the two ends. The CDR3, as DNA: TGTGCCAGCGGTAACGGGCGCAAAGATACGCAGTATATT. It yields the protein CASGNGRKDTQYI.

The V and J genes are TRBV4-1 and TRBJ2-5; D tentatively fits TRBD1 or TRBD2 (5 bases each). Germline V gene lookup returns CDR1 MGHRA and CDR2 YSYEKL. V lost 1 base, J lost 5 bases, and 14 bases lay in between. This CDR3 is built from 15 residues. CDR3 region: CASSQVRHGAETQYF. CDR3 nucleotide sequence: TGCGCCAGCAGCCAAGTCCGGCACGGGGCCGAGACCCAGTACTTC.

This clonotype was detected only once. In DNA form, the CDR3 reads TGCAGCGTTAGAGGACAGTCTGAAGCTTTCTTT. This gives the protein CSVRGQSEAFF. The V and J genes are TRBV29-1 and TRBJ1-1; D possibly corresponds to TRBD1 (6 bases). The germline V gene has CDR1 SQVTM and CDR2 ANQGSEA. Trimming pared 5 bases from V and 6 bases from J, leaving 10 bases between. The CDR3 covers 11 residues.

This clonotype was seen a handful of times. This may stem from a read error, because a much larger clone lies one nucleotide away. The chain couples TRBV6-1 to TRBJ2-1; the D is unclear. V lost 4 bases, J lost 2 bases, and 15 bases lay in between. The CDR3 has 16 amino acids. Germline CDR1 and CDR2: MNHNS and SASEGT. The CDR3 sequence: CASSGISEYPYNEQFF. The CDR3 coding sequence is TGTGCCAGCAGTGGTATTTCGGAGTACCCCTACAATGAGCAGTTCTTC.

The table lists this clonotype with a few counts. The junction shows a germline mismatch at one end, possibly a read error. CDR3 in amino acids: CVSRTGKSQAIF. CDR3 DNA sequence: TGTGTCAGTAGGACAGGGAAATCCCAAGCTATCTTT. The chain joins TRBV6-6 to TRBJ1-1; 8 positions agree with TRBD1. The CDR3 sequence is 12 residues long. CDR1 MNHNY and CDR2 SVGAGI come from the germline V gene (reference sequence).

This clonotype showed up just a few times. This sequence may be a read error, since a much larger clone differs from it by one base. V usage is TRBV7-9 and J usage is TRBJ1-2; D is possibly TRBD1 (6 bases). Germline CDR1 and CDR2: SEHNR and FQNEAQ (reference sequence). The CDR3 runs to 12 residues. V was clipped by 8 bases and J by 7 bases, with 14 bases between them. This CDR3 reads CASGPGGRGYTF. The CDR3 DNA sequence: TGTGCCAGCGGCCCCGGGGGGCGTGGCTACACCTTC. The full variable domain, with the rest looked up from reference TRBV7-9 and TRBJ1-2, is DTGVSQNPRHKITKRGQNVTFRCDPISEHNRLYWYRQTLGQGPEFLTYFQNEAQLEKSRLLSDRFSAERPKGSFSTLEIQRTEQGDSAMYLCASGPGGRGYTFGSGTRLTVV.

The rearrangement links TRBV20-1 to TRBJ2-7, with a tentative D call TRBD2 (5 bases). CDR3 size: 14 residues. Germline lookup yields CDR1 DFQATT and CDR2 SNEGSKA (reference sequence). Trimming cost V 3 bases and J 1 base, with 13 bases left between them. The chain's CDR3 is CSASAASGSYEQYF. The CDR3 coding sequence is TGCAGTGCTAGCGCAGCCAGCGGATCCTACGAGCAGTACTTC.

This clonotype was detected many times. The chain uses TRBV12-3 or TRBV12-4 and TRBJ2-7; 10 bases are shared with TRBD1. This CDR3 region has 15 residues. With V trimmed by 5 bases and J by 3 bases, 7 bases remained unmatched. CDR3 amino acids: CASSEEGTGVYEQYF. CDR3 nucleotide sequence: TGTGCCAGCAGTGAGGAGGGGACAGGGGTCTACGAGCAGTACTTC.

This clonotype was observed a single time. Here the CDR3 omits its conserved ending phenylalanine or tryptophan, so a read error is the likely source. The V gene is TRBV12-3 or TRBV12-4, the J gene TRBJ2-5; D is possibly TRBD2 (6 bases). V was trimmed by 4 bases and J by 8 bases, leaving 11 bases between them. This CDR3 comprises 12 residues. CDR3 protein: CASSSGGLTQYL. As DNA, the CDR3 is TGTGCCAGCAGTTCCGGGGGTCTAACCCAGTACTTA.

Points on this clonotype: The CDR3 does not close with the conserved phenylalanine or tryptophan, likely indicating a read error. It is unclear where the CDR3 begins or ends on the DNA, so no DNA is shown, and the CDR3 is as TCRdb lists it. The V and J genes are TRBV11-3 and TRBJ1-1. The CDR3 is 14 residues long, counting both termini. The germline V gene has CDR1 SGHNT and CDR2 YENEEA. CDR3 sequence: CASSHLSLTIESFL.

In its sample, this clonotype was seen once. The junction departs from the called germline gene at one end, perhaps through a read error. The chain couples TRBV4-2 to TRBJ2-3; TRBD2 matches at 7 bases. Germline CDR1 and CDR2: LGHNA and YNFKEQ. The CDR3 has 15 residues. CDR3 nucleotides: TGTGCCAACAGCCTAACTAGCGATCACACAGATGCGCAGTATTTT. This translates into CANSLTSDHTDAQYF.

This clonotype was seen more than once but under ten times. One end of the junction does not line up with germline, which may come from a read error. The chain joins TRBV11-2 to TRBJ2-7; 12 bases are a match to TRBD2. Germline CDR1 SGHAT, CDR2 FQNNGV. The CDR3 spans 16 residues. Written as DNA, the CDR3 is TGTCCCAGCAGCTTCGCTCCGCCGGGACTAGCGGGCGAGCAGTACTTC. Translating gives CPSSFAPPGLAGEQYF.

Concerning this clonotype itself: A junction boundary mismatches the germline segment, possibly from a read error. The chain is built from TRBV24-1 and TRBJ1-5, with 12 positions matching TRBD1. CDR1 KGHDR and CDR2 SFDVKD come from the germline V gene. CDR3 length: 17 residues. The CDR3 protein is CATSDRDRGRGSQSQHF. In DNA, the CDR3 is TGTGCCACCAGTGATCGGGACAGGGGGCGAGGTTCTCAGTCCCAGCATTTT.

Concerning this clonotype itself: A much larger clonotype is one base distant, so this may be a read error. J is TRBJ1-5 and V is TRBV2; TRBD1 is a possible D gene (6 bases). There are 14 residues in the CDR3. Germline CDR1 SNHLY, CDR2 FYNNEI. CDR3 sequence (DNA): TGTGCCAGCAGCCCTCGGGACATTTATCAGCTCCAGCATTTT. This codes for CASSPRDIYQLQHF.